What follows are 24 T cell receptor beta chains derived from one specimen sequenced in a study of blood T cells in healthy people across ages (dated by TCRdb to between 2015 and 2016). The receptor library was made with 5' RACE. Instrument on record: Illumina HiSeq 2500. A second PCR of about 6 to 11 cycles was performed with a sample-barcoded 5' primer and a J-beta primer mix. The raw public data were reprocessed by TCRdb itself: fastp quality trimming at Q25, MiXCR clonotype calling, in-frame beta chains only. CDR3 protein sequences are deduplicated, and each keeps its most common genes and DNA. The sample table holds 800,000 to 950,000 distinct CDR3 sequences, of which about 27% were seen once. Of the sample, roughly a tenth is held by the ten largest clones. The same specimen was also included in a second study, on T cells of mothers and their children.

Sequencing was carried out using blood. These TCRs come from a woman in her thirties or forties in good health.

This clonotype was picked up a small number of times. V is TRBV7-2 and J is TRBJ1-5, with D unresolved. The CDR3 length is 15 residues. Deletions cut 0 bases from V and 3 bases from J, with 9 bases between. Germline CDR1 reads SGHTA; CDR2 reads FQGNSA. CDR3 sequence (DNA): TGTGCCAGCAGCTTAGCGGAGGGTTCCAATCAGCCCCAGCATTTT. This encodes CASSLAEGSNQPQHF.

The V and J genes are TRBV15 and TRBJ2-3, with 9 bases aligning to TRBD2. This CDR3 comprises 15 residues. In germline, CDR1 is LNHNV, CDR2 YYDKDF (reference sequence). V dropped 4 bases and J dropped 2; count of bases not matched to a gene: 4. In nucleotides, the CDR3 is TGTGCCACCAGCAACGGCGGGGGGGACACAGATACGCAGTATTTT. Amino acid sequence: CATSNGGGDTDTQYF.

The sample holds many counts of this clonotype. The rearrangement links TRBV29-1 to TRBJ2-1; perhaps TRBD1 as D (6 bases). V was cut by 0 bases and J by 2 bases, with 14 bases left in between. Germline lookup yields CDR1 SQVTM and CDR2 ANQGSEA. CDR3 length: 16 amino acids. CDR3: CSVEDGTQGTYNEQFF. In DNA, the CDR3 is TGCAGCGTTGAAGATGGGACACAGGGTACCTACAATGAGCAGTTCTTC.

With respect to this clonotype: It may be a read error: a sequence one base away is much more abundant. The V gene is TRBV7-2, the J gene TRBJ2-7; no clear D gene. The CDR3 is made up of 16 amino acids. Germline V lookup: CDR1 SGHTA, CDR2 FQGNSA. Here the CDR3 DNA reads TGTGCCGGCAGCTTAGGGTCGAGTCGGGCTTCCTACGAGCAGTACTTC. This gives the protein CAGSLGSSRASYEQYF. Complete variable domain (other parts from reference TRBV7-2 and TRBJ2-7): GAGVSQSPSNKVTEKGKDVELRCDPISGHTALYWYRQSLGQGLEFLIYFQGNSAPDKSGLPSDRFSAERTGGSVSTLTIQRTQQEDSAVYLCAGSLGSSRASYEQYFGPGTRLTVT.

This clonotype was observed a single time. A much larger clone lies a single base off, so this may be a read error. The chain is built from TRBV29-1 and TRBJ2-2, with D unclear. Germline lookup yields CDR1 SQVTM and CDR2 ANQGSEA. The CDR3 is 14 amino acids. V lost 4 bases and J lost 3, with 12 bases in between. DNA for the CDR3: TGCAGCGTTGCCGTCCCCACGGACACCGGGGAGCTGTTTTTT. It translates to CSVAVPTDTGELFF.

V gene TRBV7-3 combines with J gene TRBJ2-1, with D uncertain. The germline V gene has CDR1 SGHTA and CDR2 FQGTGA. The CDR3 runs to 16 residues. The ends were cut back, 1 base at V and 7 bases at J, with 17 bases in the middle. CDR3 amino acids: CASSLSGSRTANEQFF. The CDR3 nucleotides read TGTGCCAGCAGCTTAAGTGGATCTAGGACGGCAAATGAGCAGTTCTTC.

As concerns this clonotype: A much larger clone lies a single base off, so this may be a read error. The chain links TRBV28 to TRBJ2-6; D perhaps matches TRBD1 (5 bases). This CDR3 is 13 amino acids long. Per germline, CDR1 MDHEN and CDR2 SYDVKM. The CDR3 here is CASSFSGANVRTF. CDR3 sequence (DNA): TGTGCCAGCAGTTTCTCTGGGGCCAACGTCCGGACTTTC.

CDR3 bases: TGTGCCAGCACCTGGATGCAACAGGGATACGAGCAGTACTTC. Protein product: CASTWMQQGYEQYF. J is TRBJ2-4 and V is TRBV5-5, with D possibly being TRBD1 (6 bases). Matching the DNA end better, TRBJ2-7 makes the J call doubtful. Looked up from germline, CDR1 is SGHKS and CDR2 is YYEKEE (reference sequence). CDR3 length: 14 amino acids.

This clonotype was counted many times. The chain recombines TRBV7-2 with TRBJ2-1, with 9 nucleotides matching TRBD1. Germline CDR1 reads SGHTA; CDR2 reads FQGNSA. The J segment lost 7 bases and the V segment lost 0 bases, leaving 7 bases of the junction unmatched. This CDR3 spans 16 amino acids. In DNA, the CDR3 is TGTGCCAGCAGCTTAGCGGGGGGGACAGGGAGGAATGAGCAGTTCTTC. As protein: CASSLAGGTGRNEQFF. The full variable domain, in which reference TRBV7-2 and TRBJ2-1 provide the parts outside the CDR3, is GAGVSQSPSNKVTEKGKDVELRCDPISGHTALYWYRQSLGQGLEFLIYFQGNSAPDKSGLPSDRFSAERTGGSVSTLTIQRTQQEDSAVYLCASSLAGGTGRNEQFFGPGTRLTVL.

This sequence joins TRBV5-1 and TRBJ1-4; 11 bases match TRBD1. Trimming at V came to 5 bases and at J to 6 bases, leaving 9 bases not matched to a gene. Per germline, CDR1 SGHRS and CDR2 YFSETQ. CDR3 length: 16 amino acids. In nucleotides, the CDR3 is TGCGCCAGCAGAACGGACAGGGGGCTAGGGGATGAAAAACTGTTTTTT. Protein sequence: CASRTDRGLGDEKLFF.

This clonotype was picked up a small number of times. This chain joins TRBV28 and TRBJ2-3; tentatively, D is TRBD2 (6 bases). Per the germline V gene, CDR1 is MDHEN and CDR2 is SYDVKM. The CDR3 sequence is 14 residues long. V gave up 3 bases and J gave up 5 bases, with 12 bases separating them. The CDR3 is CASSFWAAGDTQYF. The CDR3, as DNA: TGTGCCAGCAGTTTTTGGGCAGCGGGAGATACGCAGTATTTT.

This chain connects TRBV5-1 to TRBJ2-1, with 9 bases that match TRBD2. Germline V gene data show CDR1 as SGHRS and CDR2 as YFSETQ. CDR3 size: 16 residues. V gave up 4 bases and J gave up 4 bases; unmatched junction bases: 9. CDR3 in amino acids: CASSGFPSGDYNEQFF. In DNA form, the CDR3 reads TGCGCCAGCAGCGGGTTTCCTAGCGGGGATTACAATGAGCAGTTCTTC.

The gene calls are TRBV7-2 and TRBJ2-7; no clear D gene. Germline lookup yields CDR1 SGHTA and CDR2 FQGNSA. Trimming shortened V by 4 bases and J by 4 bases, and 20 bases separated the two germline ends. The CDR3 consists of 16 residues. This CDR3 is CASSSRHPQTIYEQYF. Here the CDR3 DNA reads TGTGCCAGCAGCTCCCGACACCCACAGACAATATACGAGCAGTACTTC.

The chain carries TRBV6-2 or TRBV6-3 and TRBJ2-7, with a tentative D call TRBD1 (5 bases). The CDR3 runs to 13 residues. CDR1 and CDR2 from the germline V gene are MNHEY and SVGEGT. The V end lost 5 bases, the J end lost 5 bases, and 13 bases lay between the germline ends. This CDR3 reads CASSRGNRDEQYF. CDR3 DNA sequence: TGTGCCAGCAGTAGGGGAAATCGTGACGAGCAGTACTTC.

This sequence joins TRBV14 and TRBJ1-2; D is uncertain. Germline assignment: CDR1 SGHDN and CDR2 FVKESK. This CDR3 comprises 15 residues. V was pared by 0 bases and J by 6 bases, with 14 bases between. This CDR3 reads CASSQEFYPRDGYTF. The CDR3 DNA reads as TGTGCCAGCAGCCAAGAGTTCTACCCTCGGGATGGCTACACCTTC.

This chain uses TRBV2 with TRBJ1-5; D uncertain. The CDR3 is 12 residues long. The germline V gene encodes CDR1 SNHLY and CDR2 FYNNEI. Trimming removed 4 bases from V and 9 bases from J, with 10 bases in between. The DNA for the CDR3 is TGTGCCAGCAGTGGGATTAGAGGGCCCCAGCATTTT. This codes for CASSGIRGPQHF.

A remark on this clonotype: A much more abundant neighbour one base away suggests this may be a read error. The missing conserved phenylalanine or tryptophan at the end of this CDR3 makes a read error likely. The chain joins TRBV7-9 to TRBJ2-7; TRBD1 might be the D (5 bases). The V end lost 1 base, the J end lost 0 bases, and 10 bases lay between the germline ends. CDR3 length: 15 amino acids. CDR1 SEHNR and CDR2 FQNEAQ come from the germline V gene (reference sequence). CDR3 nucleotide sequence: TGTGCCAGCAGCTTAGTTCCAGGGCCCTCCTACGAGCAGTACTGC. This encodes CASSLVPGPSYEQYC.

A remark on this clonotype: One end of the junction is discordant with germline, which a read error may explain. V usage is TRBV5-1 and J usage is TRBJ1-6; D gene ambiguous. CDR3 length equals 13 residues. Germline CDR1 reads SGHRS; CDR2 reads YFSETQ. DNA of the CDR3: TGCGCCAGCAACTTGGCCGGCAAGGGCGTCCTCCACTTT. This codes for CASNLAGKGVLHF. Full variable domain (outside the CDR3, taken from reference TRBV5-1 and TRBJ1-6): KAGVTQTPRYLIKTRGQQVTLSCSPISGHRSVSWYQQTPGQGLQFLFEYFSETQRNKGNFPGRFSGRQFSNSRSEMNVSTLELGDSALYLCASNLAGKGVLHFGNGTRLTVT.

This clonotype has at least ten counts. The rearrangement links TRBV5-1 to TRBJ2-3; 8 positions match TRBD1. CDR1 and CDR2 (germline): SGHRS, YFSETQ. V lost 2 bases and J lost 0; bases outside the gene matches: 2. The CDR3 is 15 residues long. In DNA, the CDR3 is TGCGCCAGCAGCTTACAGGGGGTTAGCACAGATACGCAGTATTTT. It encodes CASSLQGVSTDTQYF.

Regarding this clonotype: Just one base apart from a much larger clone, this may be a read error. The chain combines TRBV28 with TRBJ2-7; 12 bases match TRBD1. The CDR3 is 15 amino acids. CDR1 is MDHEN, CDR2 SYDVKM, per germline. CDR3 sequence (DNA): TGTGCCAGCAGTAAAAGGGGACAGGGGGCGGACGAGCAGCACTTC. This encodes CASSKRGQGADEQHF. The variable domain in full, completed from reference TRBV28 and TRBJ2-7, reads DVKVTQSSRYLVKRTGEKVFLECVQDMDHENMFWYRQDPGLGLRLIYFSYDVKMKEKGDIPEGYSVSREKKERFSLILESASTNQTSMYLCASSKRGQGADEQHFGPGTRLTVT.

The chain joins TRBV10-3 to TRBJ2-7; D ambiguous. The CDR3 length is 13 residues. V gave up 10 bases and J gave up 0 bases, with 13 bases separating them. Germline CDR1 and CDR2: ENHRY and SYGVKD. The CDR3 nucleotides are TGTGCCACCAGCGAGGCGGCCTCCTACGAGCAGTACTTC. Residues: CATSEAASYEQYF.

At least ten counts were recorded for this clonotype. V gene TRBV3-1 combines with J gene TRBJ2-7; possible D gene TRBD1, 6 bases. Trimming pared 8 bases from V and 2 bases from J, leaving 7 bases between. The CDR3 loop spans 11 amino acids. Germline V lookup: CDR1 LGHDT, CDR2 YNNKEL (reference sequence). The CDR3 region has the DNA TGTGCCAGCGGACAGACCTACGAGCAGTACTTC. This encodes CASGQTYEQYF.

This clonotype was counted at least ten times. The V gene is TRBV18, the J gene TRBJ2-7; weak D call: TRBD2 (6 bases). Germline V gives CDR1 KGHSH, CDR2 LQKENI. V dropped 4 bases and J dropped 7 bases, with 14 bases sitting between them. The CDR3 runs to 13 residues. The CDR3 is CASSREVNWEQYF. CDR3 in DNA: TGTGCCAGCTCACGGGAGGTCAACTGGGAGCAGTACTTC.

The CDR3 spells CASQTYNEQFF. The CDR3 coding sequence is TGTGCCAGCCAGACCTACAATGAGCAGTTCTTC. The V gene is TRBV2, the J gene TRBJ2-1; D unclear. CDR1 SNHLY and CDR2 FYNNEI come from the germline V gene. V was clipped by 8 bases and J by 2 bases, with 4 bases between them. The CDR3 runs to 11 residues.